Given below is one T cell receptor (beta chain) in context. Using immunoSEQ multiplex PCR, the repertoire was profiled, and TCRdb retains in-frame clones only, with some absent. The sample includes 85,000 to 100,000 clones, 83% of them seen just once. Indicated time point: baseline, week 1 (first vaccination visit). The treatment here: pre-vaccination baseline after standard-of-care therapy. These data come from a study of a mutant IDH1 vaccine in newly diagnosed glioma. The CDR3 extends over 11 amino acids. Germline CDR1 MNHNS, CDR2 SASEGT. V gave up 0 bases and J gave up 7 bases, with 3 bases separating them.

The clonotype comes from a woman aged 50 to 65 with glioma. The V call is TRBV6-1, the J call TRBJ1-1; D gene unclear. Specimen: PBMCs, collected from a glioma patient treated with radiotherapy, temozolomide or both. The CDR3 protein is CASSEAFEAFF. CDR3 sequence (DNA): TGTGCCAGCAGTGAAGCGTTTGAAGCTTTCTTT.